This T cell receptor beta chain is drawn from a study of T cells after yellow fever vaccination. On the study more broadly: Researchers used SMART-Seq v4 Ultra Low Input to prepare fractions that had low cell numbers.

General study results and limits: Most primary-vaccination clones recurred post-booster (roughly 96% CD4, 88% CD8). Abundant clonotypes from the bulk population could contaminate FACS-sorted repertoires.

As regards this clonotype: What it binds is unknown.

Using its own MiXCR run on the 5' RACE reads, TCRdb lists one record per CDR3 protein. Among about 350,000 distinct CDR3 sequences listed, 9.5% to 13% were seen once. The germline CDR1 and CDR2 sequences are LNHNV and YYDKDF (reference sequence). V trimming: 1 base; J trimming: 0 bases; junction bases outside the gene matches: 4. This CDR3 comprises 16 residues. The TCR sequence derives from a man aged 18 to 29 who received the YFV17D yellow fever vaccine. The sequenced sample was PBMCs, obtained on the day of the first yellow fever vaccination. The chain carries TRBV15 and TRBJ2-7, with 9 positions matching TRBD2. The CDR3 DNA follows: TGTGCCACCAGCAGAGGAAGCGGGGGGATCTCCTACGAGCAGTACTTC. Amino acids: CATSRGSGGISYEQYF.